The 14 T cell receptor beta chains presented below share a single source sample, sequenced in a study of early T cells in non-severe SARS-CoV-2 infection. In TCRdb, the 5' RACE reads were re-called with MiXCR into one record per CDR3 protein. Here the sample spans 30,000 to 35,000 distinct CDR3 sequences, approximately 4.6% being singletons. The sequenced sample consisted of whole blood. The receptors originated from an adult who was a healthcare worker with PCR-confirmed SARS-CoV-2 infection or an uninfected control (not recorded which).

This clonotype was counted ten times or more. The genes are TRBV29-1 and TRBJ1-5, with D tentatively TRBD1 (5 bases). Germline-derived CDR1 and CDR2 are SQVTM and ANQGSEA. V was trimmed by 5 bases and J by 0 bases, leaving 11 bases between them. There are 14 residues in the CDR3. As DNA, the CDR3 is TGCAGCGTTTCCGGGACGGCTAGCAATCAGCCCCAGCATTTT. Its protein product is CSVSGTASNQPQHF.

The table lists this clonotype with many counts. The chain joins TRBV28 to TRBJ1-4; TRBD1 matches 11 bases. The germline CDR1 and CDR2 sequences are MDHEN and SYDVKM. V lost 5 bases to trimming and J lost 7 bases; unmatched junction nucleotides: 15. The CDR3 contains 18 residues. CDR3 amino acids: CASSPQPGQGEGIEKLFF. DNA of the CDR3: TGTGCCAGCAGTCCCCAGCCGGGACAGGGGGAAGGAATTGAAAAACTGTTTTTT. Drawing the rest from reference TRBV28 and TRBJ1-4, the complete variable domain is DVKVTQSSRYLVKRTGEKVFLECVQDMDHENMFWYRQDPGLGLRLIYFSYDVKMKEKGDIPEGYSVSREKKERFSLILESASTNQTSMYLCASSPQPGQGEGIEKLFFGSGTQLSVL.

At least ten counts were recorded for this clonotype. V gene TRBV4-1 combines with J gene TRBJ1-2, with 8 bases aligning to TRBD1. The germline V gene has CDR1 MGHRA and CDR2 YSYEKL. The V and J ends lost 1 base and 5 bases, in that order; junction bases with no gene match: 0. CDR3 size: 13 residues. The CDR3 DNA is TGCGCCAGCAGCCAAGGACAGGGGTATGGCTACACCTTC. As protein: CASSQGQGYGYTF.

This clonotype was counted at least ten times. This chain joins TRBV25-1 and TRBJ2-7; TRBD2 matches 11 bases. Germline V CDR1 and CDR2: MGHDK, SYGVNS. After removal of 2 bases from V and 2 bases from J, the junction contained 8 bases not matched to a gene. The CDR3 loop spans 17 amino acids. CDR3 DNA: TGTGCCAGCAGTGAAAACGGACTAGCGGGCTCTCCCTACGAGCAGTACTTC. Translation gives CASSENGLAGSPYEQYF.

This clonotype was seen at least ten times. V usage is TRBV9 and J usage is TRBJ2-5; 8 bases agree with TRBD1. Germline trimming cut 2 bases from V and 4 bases from J; bases unmatched to any gene: 7. Germline assignment: CDR1 SGDLS and CDR2 YYNGEE. This CDR3 is 15 amino acids long. CDR3 nucleotides: TGTGCCAGCAGCGTTCAGGGGGCGCAAGGAGAGACCCAGTACTTC. It specifies CASSVQGAQGETQYF.

This clonotype has just a few counts. The chain has TRBV12-3 or TRBV12-4 and TRBJ2-3, with TRBD2 identical over 10 bases. There are 16 residues in the CDR3. V lost 5 bases, J lost 3 bases, and 8 bases stayed unmatched. CDR3 in DNA: TGTGCCAGCAGTCCAGTAGCGGGAGGCCGAACAGATACGCAGTATTTT. Protein sequence: CASSPVAGGRTDTQYF.

This clonotype showed up many times. The chain couples TRBV5-1 to TRBJ2-5, with 15 bases identical to TRBD2. From germline, CDR1 is SGHRS and CDR2 YFSETQ. J gave up 4 bases and V 4 bases, and 8 bases lay outside the gene matches. The CDR3 has 17 amino acids. Here the CDR3 DNA reads TGCGCCAGCAGCCCCGGGACTAGCGGGGGGCCGGGAGAGACCCAGTACTTC. Translation: CASSPGTSGGPGETQYF.

The sample holds a few counts of this clonotype. The CDR3 DNA reads as TGTGCCAGTAGTATAACTAGCGGGATCAACAATGAGCAGTTCTTC. This translates into CASSITSGINNEQFF. This sequence joins TRBV19 and TRBJ2-1; 10 nucleotides agree with TRBD2. Germline V lookup: CDR1 LNHDA, CDR2 SQIVND (reference sequence). This CDR3 region has 15 residues. The ends lost 2 bases at V and 5 bases at J; junction bases unmatched: 3.

The sample holds many counts of this clonotype. The chain employs TRBV12-3 or TRBV12-4 and TRBJ1-6; D is undetermined. CDR3 length: 13 residues. The ends were cut back, 3 bases at V and 7 bases at J, with 7 bases in the middle. In nucleotides, the CDR3 is TGTGCCAGCAGTTTTTCAGAAAATTCACCCCTCCACTTT. It yields the protein CASSFSENSPLHF.

This clonotype was recorded at least ten times. The chain recombines TRBV11-2 with TRBJ2-1, with D perhaps given as TRBD1 or TRBD2 (5 bases each). V gave up 0 bases and J gave up 9 bases, with 12 bases separating them. The CDR3 length is 14 residues. Per the germline V gene, CDR1 is SGHAT and CDR2 is FQNNGV. As DNA, the CDR3 is TGTGCCAGCAGCTTAGATCGGGGCCAGCCTGAGCAGTTCTTC. Translating gives CASSLDRGQPEQFF.

This clonotype was counted at least ten times. The chain recombines TRBV2 with TRBJ1-5; D ambiguous. V lost 5 bases, J lost 5 bases, and 7 bases lay in between. The germline V gene encodes CDR1 SNHLY and CDR2 FYNNEI. This CDR3 comprises 12 residues. CDR3 nucleotide sequence: TGTGCCAGCAGTACAGAGGATCAGCCCCAGCATTTT. Residues: CASSTEDQPQHF. The full variable domain, rest sourced from reference TRBV2 and TRBJ1-5, is EPEVTQTPSHQVTQMGQEVILRCVPISNHLYFYWYRQILGQKVEFLVSFYNNEISEKSEIFDDQFSVERPDGSNFTLKIRSTKLEDSAMYFCASSTEDQPQHFGDGTRLSIL.

This clonotype was detected ten times or more. The CDR3 nucleotides are TGTGCCAGTAGTAGATCTGACACCAGACAGGATGAGCAGTTCTTC. It encodes CASSRSDTRQDEQFF. V and J are TRBV19 and TRBJ2-1, with D perhaps matching TRBD1 (6 bases). The CDR3 extends over 15 amino acids. The germline V gene encodes CDR1 LNHDA and CDR2 SQIVND (reference sequence). With 4 bases removed from V and 8 bases from J, the gap between germline ends came to 18 bases.

This clonotype was detected ten times or more. The V gene is TRBV28, the J gene TRBJ2-7; D is unresolved. Trimming left V 6 bases short and J 0 bases short, with 12 bases between. Germline CDR1 is MDHEN and CDR2 is SYDVKM. CDR3 length: 14 amino acids. The CDR3, as DNA: TGTGCCAGCAGCCAATCCAGTAACTCCTACGAGCAGTACTTC. Residues: CASSQSSNSYEQYF.

The table lists this clonotype with many counts. The rearrangement joins TRBV10-3 to TRBJ1-4; TRBD1 matches at 7 bases. V was clipped by 2 bases and J by 7 bases; unmatched bases: 1. Germline loops: CDR1 ENHRY, CDR2 SYGVKD. The CDR3 is made up of 13 amino acids. DNA for the CDR3: TGTGCCATCAGTGAGGACAGGGCTGAAAAACTGTTTTTT. As protein: CAISEDRAEKLFF.